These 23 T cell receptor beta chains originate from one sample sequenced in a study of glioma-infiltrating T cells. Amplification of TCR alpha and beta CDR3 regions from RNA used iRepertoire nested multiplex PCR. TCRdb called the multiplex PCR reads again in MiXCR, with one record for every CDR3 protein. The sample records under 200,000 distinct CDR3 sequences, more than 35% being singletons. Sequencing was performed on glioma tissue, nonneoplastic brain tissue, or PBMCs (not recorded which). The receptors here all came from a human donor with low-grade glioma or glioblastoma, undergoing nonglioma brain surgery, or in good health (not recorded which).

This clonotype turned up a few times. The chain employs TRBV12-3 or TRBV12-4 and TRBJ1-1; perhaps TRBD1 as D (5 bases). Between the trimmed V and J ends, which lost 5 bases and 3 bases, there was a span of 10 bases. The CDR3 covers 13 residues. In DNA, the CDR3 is TGTGCCAGCAGTCAGACAGTTTACACTGAAGCTTTCTTT. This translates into CASSQTVYTEAFF.

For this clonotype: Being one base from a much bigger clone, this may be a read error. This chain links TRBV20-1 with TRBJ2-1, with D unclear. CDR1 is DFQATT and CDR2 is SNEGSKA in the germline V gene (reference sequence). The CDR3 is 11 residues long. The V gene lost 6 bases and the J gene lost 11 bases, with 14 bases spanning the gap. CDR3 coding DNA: TGCAGTGCGCGGAGCACCCATAAGCAGTTCTTC. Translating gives CSARSTHKQFF.

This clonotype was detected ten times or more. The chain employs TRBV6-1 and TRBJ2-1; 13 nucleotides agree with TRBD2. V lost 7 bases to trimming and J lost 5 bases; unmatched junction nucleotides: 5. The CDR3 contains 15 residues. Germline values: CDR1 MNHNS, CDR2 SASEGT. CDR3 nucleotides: TGTGCCAGCACCGTACTAGCGGGAGGGGACAATGAGCAGTTCTTC. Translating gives CASTVLAGGDNEQFF.

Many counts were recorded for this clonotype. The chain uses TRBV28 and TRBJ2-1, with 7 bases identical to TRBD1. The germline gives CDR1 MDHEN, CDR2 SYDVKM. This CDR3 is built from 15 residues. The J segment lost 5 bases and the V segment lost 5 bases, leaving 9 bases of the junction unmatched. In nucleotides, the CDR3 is TGTGCCAGCAGTCCGTCCCGGGACAGCCACAATGAGCAGTTCTTC. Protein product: CASSPSRDSHNEQFF.

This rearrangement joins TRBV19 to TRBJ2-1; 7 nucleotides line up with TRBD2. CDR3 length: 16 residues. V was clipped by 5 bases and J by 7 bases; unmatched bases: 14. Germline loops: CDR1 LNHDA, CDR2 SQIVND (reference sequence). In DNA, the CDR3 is TGTGCCAGTAGTCCCCGCGGGGCCGCTAGCGGAAATGAGCAGTTCTTC. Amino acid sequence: CASSPRGAASGNEQFF.

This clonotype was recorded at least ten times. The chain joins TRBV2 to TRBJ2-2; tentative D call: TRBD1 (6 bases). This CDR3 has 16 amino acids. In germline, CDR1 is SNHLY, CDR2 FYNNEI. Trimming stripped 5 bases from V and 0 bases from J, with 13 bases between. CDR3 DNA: TGTGCCAGCAGTACTGACAGGCCGACGAACACCGGGGAGCTGTTTTTT. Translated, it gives CASSTDRPTNTGELFF.

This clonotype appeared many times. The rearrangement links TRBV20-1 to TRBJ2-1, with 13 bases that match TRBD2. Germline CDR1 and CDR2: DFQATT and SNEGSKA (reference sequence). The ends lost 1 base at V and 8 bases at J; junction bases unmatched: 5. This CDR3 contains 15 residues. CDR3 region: CSARGTSGRLYEQFF. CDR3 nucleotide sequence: TGCAGTGCTAGAGGGACTAGCGGGAGATTGTATGAGCAGTTCTTC.

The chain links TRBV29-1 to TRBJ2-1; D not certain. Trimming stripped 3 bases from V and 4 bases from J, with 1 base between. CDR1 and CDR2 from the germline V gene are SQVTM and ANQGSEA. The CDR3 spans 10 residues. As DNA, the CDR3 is TGCAGCGTTGAGTACAATGAGCAGTTCTTC. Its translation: CSVEYNEQFF.

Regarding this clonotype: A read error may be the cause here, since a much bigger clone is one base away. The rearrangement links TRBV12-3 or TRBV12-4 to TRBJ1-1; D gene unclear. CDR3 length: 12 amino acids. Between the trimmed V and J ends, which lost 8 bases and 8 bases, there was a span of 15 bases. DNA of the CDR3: TGTGCCAGCGCCCCTGGATTGGACGAAGCTTTCTTT. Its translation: CASAPGLDEAFF.

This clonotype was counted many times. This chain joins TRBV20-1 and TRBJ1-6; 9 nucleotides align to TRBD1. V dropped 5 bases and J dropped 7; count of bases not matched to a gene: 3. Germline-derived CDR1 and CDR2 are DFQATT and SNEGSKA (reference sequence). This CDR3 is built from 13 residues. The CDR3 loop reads CSAAGQGNSPLHF. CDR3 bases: TGCAGTGCTGCCGGACAGGGGAATTCACCCCTCCACTTT.

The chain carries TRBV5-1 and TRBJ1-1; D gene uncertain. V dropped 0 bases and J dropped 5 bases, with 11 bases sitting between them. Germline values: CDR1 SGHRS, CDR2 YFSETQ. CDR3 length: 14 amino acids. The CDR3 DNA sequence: TGCGCCAGCAGCTTGGCCCCGGGAAAGACTGAAGCTTTCTTT. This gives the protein CASSLAPGKTEAFF.

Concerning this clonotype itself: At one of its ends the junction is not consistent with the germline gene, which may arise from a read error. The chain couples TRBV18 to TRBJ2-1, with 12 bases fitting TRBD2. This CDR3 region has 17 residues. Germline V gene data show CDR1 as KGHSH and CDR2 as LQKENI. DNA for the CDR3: TGTGCCGGCTCATTCCGGACTAGCGGGACCACTGGGGATGAGCAGTTCTTC. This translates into CAGSFRTSGTTGDEQFF.

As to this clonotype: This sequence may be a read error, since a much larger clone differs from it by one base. The CDR3 nucleotides read TGCAGTGCTAGAAAGACGGGACTAGCGAGCTCCTACGAGCAGTACTTC. This gives the protein CSARKTGLASSYEQYF. J is TRBJ2-7 and V is TRBV20-1, with 10 positions matching TRBD2. V shed 2 bases, J shed 0 bases, and the junction held 7 bases outside the gene matches. The CDR3 has 16 amino acids. Germline V CDR1 and CDR2: DFQATT, SNEGSKA (reference sequence).

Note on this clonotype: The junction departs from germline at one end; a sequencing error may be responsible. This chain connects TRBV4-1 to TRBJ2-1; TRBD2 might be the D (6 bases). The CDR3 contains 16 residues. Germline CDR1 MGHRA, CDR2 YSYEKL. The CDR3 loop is CASSQEVSSAYNGQFF. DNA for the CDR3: TGCGCCAGCAGCCAAGAGGTGTCTAGCGCCTACAATGGGCAGTTCTTC.

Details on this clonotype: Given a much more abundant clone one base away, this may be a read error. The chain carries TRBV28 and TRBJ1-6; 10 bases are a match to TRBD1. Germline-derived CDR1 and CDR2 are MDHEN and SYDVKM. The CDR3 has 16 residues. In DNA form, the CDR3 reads TGTGCCTGCAGTAAGCCCGGGACAGGGGTGAATTCACCCCTCCACTTT. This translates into CACSKPGTGVNSPLHF.

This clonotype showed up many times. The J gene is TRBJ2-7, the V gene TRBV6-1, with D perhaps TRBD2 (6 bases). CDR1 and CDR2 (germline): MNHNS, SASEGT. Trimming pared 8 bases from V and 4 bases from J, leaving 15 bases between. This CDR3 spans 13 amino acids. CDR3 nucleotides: TGTGCCAGCCGCGGGGCGGAGGGATACGAGCAGTACTTC. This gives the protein CASRGAEGYEQYF.

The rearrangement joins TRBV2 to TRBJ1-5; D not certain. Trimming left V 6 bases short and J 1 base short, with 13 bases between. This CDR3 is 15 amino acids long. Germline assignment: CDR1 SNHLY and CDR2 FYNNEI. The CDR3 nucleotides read TGTGCCAGCAGCTTCGGGTCTACGAGCAATCAGCCCCAGCATTTT. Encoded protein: CASSFGSTSNQPQHF. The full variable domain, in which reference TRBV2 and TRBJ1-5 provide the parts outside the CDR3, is EPEVTQTPSHQVTQMGQEVILRCVPISNHLYFYWYRQILGQKVEFLVSFYNNEISEKSEIFDDQFSVERPDGSNFTLKIRSTKLEDSAMYFCASSFGSTSNQPQHFGDGTRLSIL.

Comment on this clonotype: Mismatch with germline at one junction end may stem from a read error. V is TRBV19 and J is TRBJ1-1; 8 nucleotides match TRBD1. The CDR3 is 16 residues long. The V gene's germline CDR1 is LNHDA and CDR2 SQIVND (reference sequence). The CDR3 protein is CASSTGTGRGNTEAFF. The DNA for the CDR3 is TGTGCAAGTAGTACCGGGACAGGAAGGGGCAACACTGAAGCTTTCTTT.

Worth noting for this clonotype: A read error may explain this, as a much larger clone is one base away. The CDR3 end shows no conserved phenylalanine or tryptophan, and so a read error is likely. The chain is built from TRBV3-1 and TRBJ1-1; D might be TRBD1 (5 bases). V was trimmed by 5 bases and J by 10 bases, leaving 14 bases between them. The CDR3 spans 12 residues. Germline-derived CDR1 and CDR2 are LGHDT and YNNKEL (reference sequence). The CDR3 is CASSIRGSSAFL. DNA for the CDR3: TGTGCCAGCAGCATAAGGGGCTCCTCAGCTTTCCTT.

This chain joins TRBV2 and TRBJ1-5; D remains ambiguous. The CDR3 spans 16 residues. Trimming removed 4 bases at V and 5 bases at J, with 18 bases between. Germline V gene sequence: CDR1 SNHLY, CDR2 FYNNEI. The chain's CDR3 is CASSAQPPLTHQPQHF. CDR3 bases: TGTGCCAGCAGTGCGCAACCCCCGCTCACGCATCAGCCCCAGCATTTT. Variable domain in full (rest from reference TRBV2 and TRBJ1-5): EPEVTQTPSHQVTQMGQEVILRCVPISNHLYFYWYRQILGQKVEFLVSFYNNEISEKSEIFDDQFSVERPDGSNFTLKIRSTKLEDSAMYFCASSAQPPLTHQPQHFGDGTRLSIL.

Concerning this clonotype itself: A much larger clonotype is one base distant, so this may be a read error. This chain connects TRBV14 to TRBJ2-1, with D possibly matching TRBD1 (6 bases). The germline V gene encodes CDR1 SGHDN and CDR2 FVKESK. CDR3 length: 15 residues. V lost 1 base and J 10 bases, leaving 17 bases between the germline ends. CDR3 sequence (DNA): TGTGCCAGCAGCCAAGGGCTAGGGGGAGTATGGGAGCAGTTCTTC. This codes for CASSQGLGGVWEQFF.

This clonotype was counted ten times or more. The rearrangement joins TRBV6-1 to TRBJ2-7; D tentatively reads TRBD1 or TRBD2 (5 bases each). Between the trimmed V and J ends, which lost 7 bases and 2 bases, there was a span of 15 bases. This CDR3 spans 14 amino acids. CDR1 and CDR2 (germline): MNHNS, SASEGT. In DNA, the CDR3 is TGTGCCAGCAACTTGTCCGGGACGGCCTACGAGCAGTACTTC. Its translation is CASNLSGTAYEQYF.

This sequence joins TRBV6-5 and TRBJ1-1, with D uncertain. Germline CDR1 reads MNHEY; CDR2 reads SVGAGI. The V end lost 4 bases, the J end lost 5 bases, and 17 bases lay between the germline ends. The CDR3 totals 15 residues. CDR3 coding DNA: TGTGCCAGCAGTTTAGAAGCGGACCTAGTGACTGAAGCTTTCTTT. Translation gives CASSLEADLVTEAFF.